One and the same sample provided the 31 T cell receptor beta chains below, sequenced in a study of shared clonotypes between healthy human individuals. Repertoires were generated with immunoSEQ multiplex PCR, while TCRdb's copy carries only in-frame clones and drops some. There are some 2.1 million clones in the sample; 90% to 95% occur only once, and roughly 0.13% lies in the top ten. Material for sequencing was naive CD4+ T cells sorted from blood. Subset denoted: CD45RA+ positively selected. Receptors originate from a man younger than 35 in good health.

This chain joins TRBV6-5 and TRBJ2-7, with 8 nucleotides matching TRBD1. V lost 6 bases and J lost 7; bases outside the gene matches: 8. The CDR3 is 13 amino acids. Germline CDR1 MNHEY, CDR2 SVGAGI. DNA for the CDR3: TGTGCCAGCAGCCGCGGGACAGGTCAAGAGCAGTACTTC. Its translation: CASSRGTGQEQYF.

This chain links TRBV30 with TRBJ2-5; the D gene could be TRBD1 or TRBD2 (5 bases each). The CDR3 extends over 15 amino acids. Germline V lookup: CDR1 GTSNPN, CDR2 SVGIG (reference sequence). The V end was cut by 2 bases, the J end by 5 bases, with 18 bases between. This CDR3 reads CAWSTPGRLSETQYF. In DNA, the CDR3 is TGTGCCTGGAGTACTCCGGGACGCCTGTCTGAGACCCAGTACTTC.

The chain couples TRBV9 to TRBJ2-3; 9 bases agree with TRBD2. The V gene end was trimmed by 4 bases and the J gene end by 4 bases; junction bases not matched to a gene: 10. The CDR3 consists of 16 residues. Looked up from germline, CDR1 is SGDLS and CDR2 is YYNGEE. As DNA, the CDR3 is TGTGCCAGCAGCCCCCTAGCGGGACAACTTGCAGATACGCAGTATTTT. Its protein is CASSPLAGQLADTQYF.

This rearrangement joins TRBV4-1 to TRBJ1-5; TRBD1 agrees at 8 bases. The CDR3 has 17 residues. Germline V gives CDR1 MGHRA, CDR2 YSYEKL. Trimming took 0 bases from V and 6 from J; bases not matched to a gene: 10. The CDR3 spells CASSQDRTGPEGQPQHF. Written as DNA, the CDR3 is TGCGCCAGCAGCCAAGATCGGACAGGGCCCGAGGGTCAGCCCCAGCATTTT.

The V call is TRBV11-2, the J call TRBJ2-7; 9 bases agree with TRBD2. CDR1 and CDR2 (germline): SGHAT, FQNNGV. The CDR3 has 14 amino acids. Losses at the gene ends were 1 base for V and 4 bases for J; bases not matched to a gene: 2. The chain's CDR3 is CASSLGTSEYEQYF. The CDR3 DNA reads TGTGCCAGCAGCTTAGGGACTAGCGAGTACGAGCAGTACTTC.

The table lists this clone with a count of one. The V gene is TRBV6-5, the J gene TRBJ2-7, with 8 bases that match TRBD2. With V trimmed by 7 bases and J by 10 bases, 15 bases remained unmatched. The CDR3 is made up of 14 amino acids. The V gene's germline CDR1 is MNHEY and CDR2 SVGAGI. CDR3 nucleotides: TGTGCCAGCACCCGTTTGGGTAGCGGGATCGTTCAGTACTTC. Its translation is CASTRLGSGIVQYF.

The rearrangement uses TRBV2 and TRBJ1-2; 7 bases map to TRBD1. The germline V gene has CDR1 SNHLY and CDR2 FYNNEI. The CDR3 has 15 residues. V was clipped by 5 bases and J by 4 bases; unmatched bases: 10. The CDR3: CASSQQGRYGYGYTF. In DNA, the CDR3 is TGTGCCAGCAGTCAACAGGGGAGATATGGCTATGGCTACACCTTC.

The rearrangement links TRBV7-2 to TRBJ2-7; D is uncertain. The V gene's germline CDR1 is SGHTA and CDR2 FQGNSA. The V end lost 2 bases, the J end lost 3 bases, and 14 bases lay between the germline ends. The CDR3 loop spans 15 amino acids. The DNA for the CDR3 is TGTGCCAGCAGCTTACAGTCTAGGCAGGACTACGAGCAGTACTTC. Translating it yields CASSLQSRQDYEQYF. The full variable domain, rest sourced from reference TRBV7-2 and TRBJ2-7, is GAGVSQSPSNKVTEKGKDVELRCDPISGHTALYWYRQSLGQGLEFLIYFQGNSAPDKSGLPSDRFSAERTGGSVSTLTIQRTQQEDSAVYLCASSLQSRQDYEQYFGPGTRLTVT.

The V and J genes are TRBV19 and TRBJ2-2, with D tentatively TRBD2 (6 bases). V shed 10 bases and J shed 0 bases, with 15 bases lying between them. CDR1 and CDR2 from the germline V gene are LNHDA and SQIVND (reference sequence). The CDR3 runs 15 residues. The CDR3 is CATIAETTNTGELFF. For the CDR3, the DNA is TGTGCCACCATAGCGGAGACAACGAACACCGGGGAGCTGTTTTTT.

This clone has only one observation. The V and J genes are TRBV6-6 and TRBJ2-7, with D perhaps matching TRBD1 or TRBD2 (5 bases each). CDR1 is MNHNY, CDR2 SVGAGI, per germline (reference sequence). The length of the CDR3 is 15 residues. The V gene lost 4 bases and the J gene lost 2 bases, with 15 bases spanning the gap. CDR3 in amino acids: CASSFPGTLTYEQYF. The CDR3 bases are TGTGCCAGCAGTTTTCCTGGGACCCTAACCTACGAGCAGTACTTC.

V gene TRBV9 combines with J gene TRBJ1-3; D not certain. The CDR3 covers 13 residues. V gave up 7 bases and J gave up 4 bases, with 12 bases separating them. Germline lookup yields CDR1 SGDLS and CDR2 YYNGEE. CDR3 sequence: CASSEGEGNTIYF. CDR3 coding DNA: TGTGCCAGCTCCGAAGGTGAGGGAAACACCATATATTTT.

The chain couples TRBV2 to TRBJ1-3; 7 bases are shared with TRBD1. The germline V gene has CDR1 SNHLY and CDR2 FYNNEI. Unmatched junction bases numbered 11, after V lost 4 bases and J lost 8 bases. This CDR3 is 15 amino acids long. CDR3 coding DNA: TGTGCCAGCAGTGGGGGACAGAACTCTGTGGACACCATATATTTT. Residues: CASSGGQNSVDTIYF.

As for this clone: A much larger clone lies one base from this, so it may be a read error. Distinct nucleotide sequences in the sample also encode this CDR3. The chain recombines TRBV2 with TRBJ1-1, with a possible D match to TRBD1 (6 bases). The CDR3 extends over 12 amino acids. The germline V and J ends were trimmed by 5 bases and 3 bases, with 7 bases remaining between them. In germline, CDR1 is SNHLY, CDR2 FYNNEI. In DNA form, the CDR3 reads TGTGCCAGCAGTTACAGGGACACTGAAGCTTTCTTT. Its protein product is CASSYRDTEAFF.

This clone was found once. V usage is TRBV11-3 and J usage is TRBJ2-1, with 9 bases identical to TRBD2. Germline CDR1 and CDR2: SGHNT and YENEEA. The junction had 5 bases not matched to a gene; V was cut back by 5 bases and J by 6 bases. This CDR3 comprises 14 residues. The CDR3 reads CASSIAGVGNEQFF. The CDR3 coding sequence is TGTGCCAGCAGCATAGCGGGAGTAGGCAATGAGCAGTTCTTC. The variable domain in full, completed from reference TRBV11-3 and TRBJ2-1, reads EAGVVQSPRYKIIEKKQPVAFWCNPISGHNTLYWYLQNLGQGPELLIRYENEEAVDDSQLPKDRFSAERLKGVDSTLKIQPAELGDSAVYLCASSIAGVGNEQFFGPGTRLTVL.

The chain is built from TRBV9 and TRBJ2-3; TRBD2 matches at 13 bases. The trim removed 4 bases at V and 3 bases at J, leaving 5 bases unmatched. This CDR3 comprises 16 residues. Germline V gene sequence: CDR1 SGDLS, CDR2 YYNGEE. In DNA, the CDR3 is TGTGCCAGCAGCACAGGGACTAGCGGGGAGACAGATACGCAGTATTTT. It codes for CASSTGTSGETDTQYF.

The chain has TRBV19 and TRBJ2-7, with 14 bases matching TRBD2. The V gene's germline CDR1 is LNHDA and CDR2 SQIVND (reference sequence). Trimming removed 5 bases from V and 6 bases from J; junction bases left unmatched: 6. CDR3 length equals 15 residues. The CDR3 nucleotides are TGTGCCAGTAGTCCCCGAGGACTAGCGGGAGGCGAGCAGTACTTC. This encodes CASSPRGLAGGEQYF.

CDR3 protein: CASSIRGGIQYF. CDR3 sequence (DNA): TGTGCCAGTAGTATTCGCGGGGGCATTCAGTACTTC. The chain employs TRBV19 and TRBJ2-4; TRBD2 aligns across 7 bases. V trimming: 3 bases; J trimming: 9 bases; junction bases outside the gene matches: 2. CDR1 LNHDA and CDR2 SQIVND come from the germline V gene (reference sequence). The CDR3 covers 12 residues. The full variable domain, in which reference TRBV19 and TRBJ2-4 provide the parts outside the CDR3, is DGGITQSPKYLFRKEGQNVTLSCEQNLNHDAMYWYRQDPGQGLRLIYYSQIVNDFQKGDIAEGYSVSREKKESFPLTVTSAQKNPTAFYLCASSIRGGIQYFGAGTRLSVL.

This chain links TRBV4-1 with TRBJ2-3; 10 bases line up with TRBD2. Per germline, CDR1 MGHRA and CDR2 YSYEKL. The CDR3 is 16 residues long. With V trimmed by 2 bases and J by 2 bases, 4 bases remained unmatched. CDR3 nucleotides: TGCGCCAGCAGCCAACAAACTAGCGGGGCCACAGATACGCAGTATTTT. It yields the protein CASSQQTSGATDTQYF.

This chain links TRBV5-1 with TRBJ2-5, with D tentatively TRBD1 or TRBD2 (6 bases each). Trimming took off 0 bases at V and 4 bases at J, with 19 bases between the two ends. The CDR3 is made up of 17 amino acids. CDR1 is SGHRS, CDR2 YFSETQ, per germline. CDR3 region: CASSLGSKGGVRETQYF. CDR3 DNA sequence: TGCGCCAGCAGCTTGGGGTCGAAGGGGGGCGTGAGAGAGACCCAGTACTTC.

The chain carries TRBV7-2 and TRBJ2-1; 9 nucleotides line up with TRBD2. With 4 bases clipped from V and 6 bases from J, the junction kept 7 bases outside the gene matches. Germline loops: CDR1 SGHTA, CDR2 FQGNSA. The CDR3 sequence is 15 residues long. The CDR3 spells CASSWGLAKPNEQFF. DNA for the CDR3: TGTGCCAGCAGCTGGGGACTAGCAAAGCCCAATGAGCAGTTCTTC.

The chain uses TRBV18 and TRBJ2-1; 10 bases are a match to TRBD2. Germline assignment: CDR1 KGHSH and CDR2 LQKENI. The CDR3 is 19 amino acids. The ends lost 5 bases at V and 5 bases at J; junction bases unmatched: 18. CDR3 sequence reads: CASSMSSGSLGGGHNEQFF. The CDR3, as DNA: TGTGCCAGCTCAATGTCTAGCGGGAGCTTAGGAGGTGGACACAATGAGCAGTTCTTC.

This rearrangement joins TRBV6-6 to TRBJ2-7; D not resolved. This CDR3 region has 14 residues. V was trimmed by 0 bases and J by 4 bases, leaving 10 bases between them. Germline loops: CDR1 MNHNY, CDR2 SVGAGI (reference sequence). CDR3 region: CASSYSSSGYEQYF. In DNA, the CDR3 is TGTGCCAGCAGTTACTCCTCTTCCGGTTACGAGCAGTACTTC.

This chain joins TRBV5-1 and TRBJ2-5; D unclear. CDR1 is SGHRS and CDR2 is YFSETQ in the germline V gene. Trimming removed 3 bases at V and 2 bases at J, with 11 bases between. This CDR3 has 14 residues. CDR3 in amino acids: CASSWAENQETQYF. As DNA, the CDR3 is TGCGCCAGCAGCTGGGCGGAAAATCAAGAGACCCAGTACTTC.

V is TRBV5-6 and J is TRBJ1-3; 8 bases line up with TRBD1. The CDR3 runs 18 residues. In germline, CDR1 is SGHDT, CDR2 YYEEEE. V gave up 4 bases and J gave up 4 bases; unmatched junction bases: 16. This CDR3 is CASSLRRVDRGGGNTIYF. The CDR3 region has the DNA TGTGCCAGCAGCCTACGAAGGGTCGACAGGGGAGGAGGAAACACCATATATTTT.

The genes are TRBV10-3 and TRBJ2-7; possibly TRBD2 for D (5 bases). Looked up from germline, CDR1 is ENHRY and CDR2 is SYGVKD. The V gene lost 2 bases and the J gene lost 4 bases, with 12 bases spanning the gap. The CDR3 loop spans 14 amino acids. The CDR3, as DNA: TGTGCCATCAGTGAGGCCACAGCGGTATACGAGCAGTACTTC. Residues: CAISEATAVYEQYF.

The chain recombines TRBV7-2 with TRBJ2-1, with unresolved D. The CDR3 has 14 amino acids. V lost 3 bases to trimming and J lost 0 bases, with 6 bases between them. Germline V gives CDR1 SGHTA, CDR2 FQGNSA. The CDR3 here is CASSLAISYNEQFF. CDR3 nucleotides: TGTGCCAGCAGCTTGGCTATCTCCTACAATGAGCAGTTCTTC.

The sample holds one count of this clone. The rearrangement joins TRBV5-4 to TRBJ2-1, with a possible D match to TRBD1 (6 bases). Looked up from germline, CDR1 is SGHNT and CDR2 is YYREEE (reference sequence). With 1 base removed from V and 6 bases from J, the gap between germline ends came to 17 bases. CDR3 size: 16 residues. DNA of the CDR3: TGTGCCAGCAGCTTGCCGAGATCCCGAGGGGGCAATGAGCAGTTCTTC. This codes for CASSLPRSRGGNEQFF.

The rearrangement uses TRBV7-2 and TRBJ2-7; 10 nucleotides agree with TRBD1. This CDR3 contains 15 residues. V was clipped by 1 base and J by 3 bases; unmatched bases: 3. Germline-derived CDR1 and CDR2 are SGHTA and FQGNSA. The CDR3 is CASSLGQGAIYEQYF. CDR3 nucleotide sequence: TGTGCCAGCAGCTTAGGACAGGGGGCGATCTACGAGCAGTACTTC.

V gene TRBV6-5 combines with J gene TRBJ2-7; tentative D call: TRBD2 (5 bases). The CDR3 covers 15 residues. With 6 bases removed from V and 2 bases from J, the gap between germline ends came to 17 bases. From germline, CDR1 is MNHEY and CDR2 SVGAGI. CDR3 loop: CASSSPAGAAYEQYF. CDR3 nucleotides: TGTGCCAGCAGCTCACCGGCGGGTGCGGCCTACGAGCAGTACTTC.

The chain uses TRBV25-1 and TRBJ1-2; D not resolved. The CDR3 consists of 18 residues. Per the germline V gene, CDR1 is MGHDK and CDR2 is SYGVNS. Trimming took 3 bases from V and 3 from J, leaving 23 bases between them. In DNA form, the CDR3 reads TGTGCCAGCAGTGAGGGATCTGCTGTCGGCCAAGGAGACTATGGCTACACCTTC. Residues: CASSEGSAVGQGDYGYTF.

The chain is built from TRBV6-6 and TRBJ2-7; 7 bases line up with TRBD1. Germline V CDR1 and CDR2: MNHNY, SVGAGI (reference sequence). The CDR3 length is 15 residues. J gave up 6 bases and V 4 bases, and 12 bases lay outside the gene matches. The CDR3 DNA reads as TGTGCCAGCAGTTCCGAGACAGGGCAAAGGGCCGAGCAGTACTTC. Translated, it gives CASSSETGQRAEQYF.